Presented here are 17 T cell receptor beta chains from one specimen sequenced in a study of T cells in Graves' hyperthyroidism and ophthalmopathy. There were TCR beta CDR3 regions amplified from RNA transcripts. Researchers ran a first-round RT-PCR on the TCR CDR3 using the HTBI primer set. From the multiplex PCR reads, TCRdb called clonotypes with MiXCR, one entry per CDR3 protein. Here the sample spans 530,000 or so distinct CDR3 sequences, about 45% being singletons. The specimen sequenced was peripheral blood or thyroid tissue (not recorded which). The receptors stem from a woman aged 18-30 years with Graves' hyperthyroidism.

The chain employs TRBV12-3 or TRBV12-4 and TRBJ2-5, with D tentatively TRBD1 (5 bases). CDR3 length: 15 amino acids. The V end was cut by 0 bases, the J end by 3 bases, with 11 bases between. Here the CDR3 DNA reads TGTGCCAGCAGTTTAGCAGGGGCTAAGGAAGAGACCCAGTACTTC. Protein sequence: CASSLAGAKEETQYF.

The chain carries TRBV7-2 and TRBJ2-3, with D uncertain. Germline V gene lookup returns CDR1 SGHTA and CDR2 FQGNSA. This CDR3 has 15 residues. V shed 5 bases and J shed 1 base, with 13 bases lying between them. Here the CDR3 reads CASSRPEEGTDTQYF. In DNA form, the CDR3 reads TGTGCCAGCAGCCGACCCGAAGAGGGCACAGATACGCAGTATTTT. Together with reference TRBV7-2 and TRBJ2-3, the CDR3 gives the full variable domain: GAGVSQSPSNKVTEKGKDVELRCDPISGHTALYWYRQSLGQGLEFLIYFQGNSAPDKSGLPSDRFSAERTGGSVSTLTIQRTQQEDSAVYLCASSRPEEGTDTQYFGPGTRLTVL.

On this clonotype: A much larger clone sits a single nucleotide away, making a read error possible. The CDR3: CASSQGGAGNAEAFF. The CDR3 coding sequence is TGCGCCAGCAGCCAAGGGGGCGCAGGGAACGCTGAAGCTTTCTTT. V and J are TRBV4-3 and TRBJ1-1; tentatively, D is TRBD1 (5 bases). Germline loops: CDR1 LGHNA, CDR2 YSLEER. This CDR3 has 15 residues.

This clonotype was seen a few times. V is TRBV24-1 and J is TRBJ2-5; D remains unclear. The CDR3 runs to 10 residues. CDR1 is KGHDR and CDR2 is SFDVKD in the germline V gene. CDR3: CASHGETQYF. The CDR3 nucleotides are TGTGCTAGCCATGGAGAGACCCAGTACTTC.

Worth noting for this clonotype: This likely comes from a read error, as the CDR3 has no conserved phenylalanine or tryptophan at its end. The limits of the CDR3 on the DNA are not certain, so only TCRdb's listed CDR3 is given. The V and J genes are TRBV12-3 or TRBV12-4 and TRBJ1-1; the D call in the table, TRBD1, was not verified against the DNA. The CDR3 sequence runs 11 residues, both termini included. CDR3 residues: CASSSSGDGSS.

V gene TRBV2 combines with J gene TRBJ2-4; 13 bases map to TRBD2. After removal of 5 bases from V and 0 bases from J, the junction contained 7 bases not matched to a gene. There are 18 residues in the CDR3. The germline gives CDR1 SNHLY, CDR2 FYNNEI. CDR3 sequence: CASSPLAGGPLAKNIQYF. For the CDR3, the DNA is TGTGCCAGCAGTCCACTAGCGGGAGGGCCATTAGCCAAAAACATTCAGTACTTC.

The V call is TRBV5-8, the J call TRBJ2-3; 9 bases map to TRBD2. Trimming took 4 bases from V and 5 from J; bases not matched to a gene: 8. The length of the CDR3 is 15 residues. The germline gives CDR1 SGHTS, CDR2 YDEGEE. The CDR3 region is CASSPGLAPRDTQYF. Written as DNA, the CDR3 is TGTGCCAGCAGCCCGGGACTAGCACCTCGAGATACGCAGTATTTT. Full variable domain (rest looked up from reference TRBV5-8 and TRBJ2-3): EAGVTQSPTHLIKTRGQQATLRCSPISGHTSVYWYQQALGLGLQFLLWYDEGEERNRGNFPPRFSGRQFPNYSSELNVNALELEDSALYLCASSPGLAPRDTQYFGPGTRLTVL.

This chain connects TRBV6-6 to TRBJ1-6, with 7 bases matching TRBD1. Germline CDR1 and CDR2: MNHNY and SVGAGI (reference sequence). CDR3 length: 15 amino acids. V lost 5 bases and J lost 7; bases outside the gene matches: 8. The CDR3: CASSPRQGRNSPLHF. The CDR3 bases are TGTGCCAGCAGTCCTCGACAGGGCAGGAATTCACCCCTCCACTTT.

This clonotype showed up many times. This chain uses TRBV7-9 with TRBJ2-7, with D perhaps matching TRBD1 (6 bases). Looked up from germline, CDR1 is SEHNR and CDR2 is FQNEAQ (reference sequence). Trimming took off 6 bases at V and 2 bases at J, with 14 bases between the two ends. The length of the CDR3 is 14 residues. CDR3 nucleotides: TGTGCCAGCAGACCCCCCAGGGGCCCCTACGAGCAGTACTTC. Its translation is CASRPPRGPYEQYF.

This clonotype has at least ten counts. This chain connects TRBV6-5 to TRBJ1-5; D gene uncertain. The CDR3 loop spans 16 amino acids. Germline V gene sequence: CDR1 MNHEY, CDR2 SVGAGI. Trimming left V 6 bases short and J 0 bases short, with 15 bases between. This CDR3 reads CASRKDPSNSNQPQHF. The DNA for the CDR3 is TGTGCCAGCAGGAAGGACCCGAGCAATAGCAATCAGCCCCAGCATTTT.

A few counts support this clonotype. The chain recombines TRBV5-1 with TRBJ2-7; 7 bases line up with TRBD1. V was pared by 0 bases and J by 3 bases, with 15 bases of the junction left unmatched. The length of the CDR3 is 18 residues. Germline CDR1 reads SGHRS; CDR2 reads YFSETQ. The CDR3 coding sequence is TGCGCCAGCAGCTTGGACAGGGGCAAAAGCGGCCAAGACTACGAGCAGTACTTC. Translated: CASSLDRGKSGQDYEQYF.

In its sample, this clonotype was seen once. A single base separates this from a much larger clone, so it may be a read error. CDR3 in DNA: TGTGCCATCACCAAATCAGCGGGGCAAGTATCTGGGGCCAACGTCCCGACTTTC. Amino acid sequence: CAITKSAGQVSGANVPTF. The chain couples TRBV10-3 to TRBJ2-6; 7 bases are shared with TRBD2. There are 18 residues in the CDR3. Germline V gives CDR1 ENHRY, CDR2 SYGVKD.

This clonotype was recorded at least ten times. The genes are TRBV19 and TRBJ1-1; the D gene is possibly TRBD1 (5 bases). The V gene lost 5 bases and the J gene lost 7 bases, with 20 bases spanning the gap. CDR1 and CDR2 (germline): LNHDA, SQIVND (reference sequence). The length of the CDR3 is 15 residues. In DNA, the CDR3 is TGTGCCAGTAGTCCCCGGGGCAGTTTGGTTGTTGAAGCTTTCTTT. Translation: CASSPRGSLVVEAFF.

The chain is built from TRBV10-3 and TRBJ1-4; 8 bases are shared with TRBD1. This CDR3 has 15 residues. J was trimmed by 7 bases and V by 2 bases; bases with no gene match: 6. Per the germline V gene, CDR1 is ENHRY and CDR2 is SYGVKD. CDR3 residues: CAISEGRTGLEKLFF. The CDR3 nucleotides read TGTGCCATCAGTGAGGGAAGGACAGGGCTTGAAAAACTGTTTTTT.

The CDR3: CSAPGLAGETRYNEQFF. The CDR3 DNA sequence: TGCAGTGCTCCTGGACTAGCGGGAGAGACTAGATACAATGAGCAGTTCTTC. This chain links TRBV20-1 with TRBJ2-1, with 13 bases aligning to TRBD2. Germline CDR1 is DFQATT and CDR2 is SNEGSKA (reference sequence). V was pared by 5 bases and J by 4 bases, with 11 bases of the junction left unmatched. This CDR3 is 17 amino acids long.

The CDR3 loop is CASSLGAGREQYF. The CDR3 bases are TGTGCCAGCAGTTTAGGAGCGGGACGGGAGCAGTACTTC. The rearrangement links TRBV12-3 or TRBV12-4 to TRBJ2-7, with 7 nucleotides matching TRBD2. J lost 7 bases, V lost 1 base, and 4 bases had no gene match. The CDR3 totals 13 residues.

This chain links TRBV7-3 with TRBJ2-3; D call uncertain. CDR1 SGHTA and CDR2 FQGTGA come from the germline V gene. Trimming removed 5 bases at V and 2 bases at J, with 11 bases between. The CDR3 sequence is 14 residues long. The CDR3 DNA is TGTGCCAGCAGCCAAGGCGGCCTCACAGATACGCAGTATTTT. It specifies CASSQGGLTDTQYF.